The present TCR beta chain was sequenced within a study of regulatory T cells in long-lasting Graves disease. Construction of the TCR beta libraries employed iRepertoire HTBI primers in conjunction with Arm-PCR of CDR3 regions. TCRdb reanalysed the multiplex PCR reads using MiXCR and keeps one entry per CDR3 protein. The sample has 420,000 or so distinct CDR3 sequences, about a sixth seen once. Specified time point: newly diagnosed GD, antithyroid drugs for less than 3 months. The TCR library was prepared using RNA isolated from PBMCs. V was pared by 7 bases and J by 5 bases, with 4 bases of the junction left unmatched. The germline CDR1 and CDR2 sequences are MDHEN and SYDVKM. This CDR3 is 13 amino acids long. The same specimen was also included in a second study, on T cells in Graves' hyperthyroidism and ophthalmopathy. That study reports: Most clonotypes expanded in thyroid above 0.001 were likewise present in blood.

The sequences come from peripheral blood mononuclear cells (PBMCs), collected at new diagnosis, from a patient treated with antithyroid drugs. This sequence joins TRBV28 and TRBJ2-5; 10 nucleotides match TRBD1. The receptor comes from a woman between 18 and 29 years old with Graves disease. CDR3 sequence reads: CASKTGGMETQYF. The DNA of the CDR3 is TGTGCCAGCAAGACAGGGGGCATGGAGACCCAGTACTTC. Full variable domain (remainder filled in from reference TRBV28 and TRBJ2-5): DVKVTQSSRYLVKRTGEKVFLECVQDMDHENMFWYRQDPGLGLRLIYFSYDVKMKEKGDIPEGYSVSREKKERFSLILESASTNQTSMYLCASKTGGMETQYFGPGTRLLVL.